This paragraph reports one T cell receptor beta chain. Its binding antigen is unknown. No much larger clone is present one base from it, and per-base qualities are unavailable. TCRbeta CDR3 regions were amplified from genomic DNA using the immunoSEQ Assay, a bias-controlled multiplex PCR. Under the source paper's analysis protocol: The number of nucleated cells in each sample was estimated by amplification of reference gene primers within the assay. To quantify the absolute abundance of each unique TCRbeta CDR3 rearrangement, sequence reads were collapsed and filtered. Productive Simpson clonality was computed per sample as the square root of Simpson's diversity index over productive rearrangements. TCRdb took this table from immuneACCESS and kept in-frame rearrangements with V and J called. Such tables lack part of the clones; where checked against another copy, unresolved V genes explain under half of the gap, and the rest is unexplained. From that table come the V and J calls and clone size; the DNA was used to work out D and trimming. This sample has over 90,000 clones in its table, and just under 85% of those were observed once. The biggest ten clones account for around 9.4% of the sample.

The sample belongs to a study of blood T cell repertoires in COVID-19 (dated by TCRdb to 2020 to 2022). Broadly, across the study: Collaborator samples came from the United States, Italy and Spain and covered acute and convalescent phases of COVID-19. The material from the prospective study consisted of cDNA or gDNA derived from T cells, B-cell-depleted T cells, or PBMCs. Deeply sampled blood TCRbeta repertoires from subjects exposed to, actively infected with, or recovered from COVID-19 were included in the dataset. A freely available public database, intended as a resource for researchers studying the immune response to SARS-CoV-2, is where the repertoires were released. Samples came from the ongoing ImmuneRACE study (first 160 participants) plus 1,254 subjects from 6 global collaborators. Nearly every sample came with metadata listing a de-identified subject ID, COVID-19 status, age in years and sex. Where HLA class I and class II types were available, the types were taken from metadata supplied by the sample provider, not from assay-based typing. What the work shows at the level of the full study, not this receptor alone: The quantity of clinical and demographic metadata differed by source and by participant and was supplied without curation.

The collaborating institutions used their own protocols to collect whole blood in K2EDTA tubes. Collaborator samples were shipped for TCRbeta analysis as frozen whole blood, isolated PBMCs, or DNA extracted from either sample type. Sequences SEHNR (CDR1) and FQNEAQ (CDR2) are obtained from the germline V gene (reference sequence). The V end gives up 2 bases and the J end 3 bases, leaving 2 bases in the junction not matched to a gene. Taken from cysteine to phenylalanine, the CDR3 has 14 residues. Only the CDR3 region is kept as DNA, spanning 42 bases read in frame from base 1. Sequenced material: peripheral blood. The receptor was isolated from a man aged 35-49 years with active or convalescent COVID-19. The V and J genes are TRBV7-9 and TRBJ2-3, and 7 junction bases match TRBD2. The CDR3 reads CASSLLGGTDTQYF. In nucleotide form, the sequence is TGTGCCAGCAGCTTATTGGGGGGGACAGATACGCAGTATTTT.